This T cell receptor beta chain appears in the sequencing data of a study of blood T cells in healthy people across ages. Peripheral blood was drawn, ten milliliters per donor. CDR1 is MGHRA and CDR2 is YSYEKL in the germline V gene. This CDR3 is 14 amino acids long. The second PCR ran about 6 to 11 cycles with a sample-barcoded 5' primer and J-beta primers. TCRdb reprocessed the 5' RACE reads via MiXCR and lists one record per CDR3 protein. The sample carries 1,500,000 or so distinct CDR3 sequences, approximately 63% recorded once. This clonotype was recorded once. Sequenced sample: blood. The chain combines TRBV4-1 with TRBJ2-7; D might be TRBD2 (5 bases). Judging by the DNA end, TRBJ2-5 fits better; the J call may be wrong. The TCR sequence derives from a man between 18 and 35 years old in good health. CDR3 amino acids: CASSQVGGRGTQYF. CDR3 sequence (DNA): TGCGCCAGCAGCCAAGTCGGCGGCCGGGGGACCCAGTACTTC.